A single TCR beta chain is shown here with its context. The table lists this clonotype with many counts. Its binding antigen is unknown. Base quality data are lacking; no much larger clone is found one base away. The data derive from a study of regulatory T cells in long-lasting Graves disease (dated by TCRdb to the early 2020s). Regarding the study in general: Newly diagnosed Graves' disease patients had taken antithyroid drugs for less than 3 months. The study took place in China and was registered as a clinical trial. A total of about 35 samples underwent TCR sequencing, from about 13 patients with persistent Graves' disease and some 20 patients with newly diagnosed Graves' disease. Patients with persistent Graves' disease were compared with patients with newly diagnosed Graves' disease using TCR sequencing and RNA sequencing of peripheral blood.

The CDR3 holds 16 amino acids from the cysteine to the phenylalanine. The read is trimmed to its CDR3 DNA, 48 bases read in frame from base 1. Reading the germline V gene gives CDR1 SGHVS and CDR2 FQNEAQ. The germline V end is reduced by 1 base and the J end by 6 bases; junction bases left unmatched: 7. Libraries came from multiplex PCR. Sequencer: Illumina HiSeq 4000. TCR beta libraries were built with iRepertoire HTBI primers and Arm-PCR amplification of CDR3 regions. Gel purification was performed on PCR products prior to sequencing. As for the original processing: Gene usage analysis of CDR3 amino acid clonotypes used the approximately 56 TRBV and 12 to 15 TRBJ segments found across samples. COPE and FqMerger were used to merge filtered high-quality paired reads into contigs. Contigs were aligned with BLAST to IMGT TRBV, TRBD and TRBJ reference genes, and CDR3 was defined per IMGT. Highly expanded clones were defined as clonotypes with a frequency above 0.1%. Repertoire diversity was measured by Shannon entropy, and V-J evenness by the Gini coefficient. A clonotype was considered public if more than one individual shared it. TCRdb redid the processing of the public reads, applying fastp at Q25 and MiXCR, and retained in-frame beta chains. Entries are consolidated by CDR3 protein sequence, retaining the most common genes and DNA. TCRdb, rather than the study authors, made the V and J calls. This sample comprises about 620,000 distinct CDR3 sequences, around 15% of them detected only once. The ten largest clones represent approximately 20% of the sample.

The investigation overall reported the following: The study examined only peripheral blood because the primary lesion, thyroid tissue, could not be accessed. Sequencing and analysis were limited to the TCR beta chain. A larger number of public clonotypes was shared among persistent patients (more than 2,500) than among newly diagnosed patients (roughly 980). Lower TCR Shannon entropy and fewer highly expanded clones were observed in persistent Graves' disease patients than in newly diagnosed patients, which suggested clonal expansion. TRBV28, TRBJ1-2 and TRBJ2-5 were preferentially used in persistent disease, while TRBV20-1 and TRBJ2-1 were favored in newly diagnosed disease. The authors acknowledged the small sample size as a limitation that may reduce accuracy.

The sample's time point label is to be understood as: newly diagnosed GD, antithyroid drugs for less than 3 months. For both TCR sequencing and RNA sequencing, RNA was extracted from PBMCs using TRIzol. The diagnosis of Graves' disease followed American Thyroid Association guidelines. Recruitment of patients was carried out at an endocrinology department in Xi'an, China. Each patient gave approximately 9.7 milliliters of peripheral blood, collected in an EDTA anticoagulant tube. Ficoll Paque Plus density gradient separation was used to isolate PBMCs, and no further T cell sorting was performed. An Agilent 2100 Bioanalyzer and agarose gel were used to check RNA quality, while a NanoDrop 2000 measured RNA concentration. This sample also belongs to another study, concerning T cells in Graves' hyperthyroidism and ophthalmopathy. That second publication adds: Stable Graves' hyperthyroidism was defined as no progression to ophthalmopathy during 18 months of follow-up. Hyperthyroidism patients were newly diagnosed, had a disease duration of under 2 months, and were aged 18 to 65 years. Any patient with an uncontrolled infection, another autoimmune disease, pregnancy or lactation was excluded. Diagnoses were established on the basis of clinical symptoms, serum thyroxine and TRAb, thyroid ultrasound, and orbital computed tomography. The TCR CDR3 was subjected to a first round of RT-PCR using the HTBI primer set and the Qiagen OneStep RT-PCR kit. Most expanded thyroid clonotypes (frequency above 0.001) were also detected in blood, a finding suggesting that blood repertoires may reflect thyroid immune responses. Ophthalmopathy was separated from stable hyperthyroidism by a 13 V-J signature model, with around 88% sensitivity and about 81% specificity obtained in cross-validation and 80%/75% obtained in testing. In validation, the model predicted progression to ophthalmopathy a median of roughly 6.5 months before onset, with about 71% sensitivity and 72.22% specificity. TCR V-J signatures able to tell the groups apart were searched for in a discovery cohort of 100 or so patients, of whom over 40 had Graves' ophthalmopathy and roughly 59 had stable Graves' hyperthyroidism. Prospective prediction of ophthalmopathy was tested in an independent validation cohort of fewer than 20 hyperthyroidism patients and 15 to 17 patients who later progressed to ophthalmopathy. For training and testing, the 100 or so patients in the discovery cohort were randomly divided in a 7:3 ratio. In addition, the study compared T-cell repertoires in thyroid tissue and in blood from about 6 Graves' hyperthyroidism patients. After sampling, hyperthyroidism patients received methimazole starting at 30 mg daily, and ophthalmopathy patients received high-dose intravenous methylprednisolone. Libraries were constructed in a second round of multiplex PCR, after which size selection and purification were carried out. Libraries were sequenced paired-end with 100 bp reads on an Illumina HiSeq2000. SOAPnuke was used to process the raw data, throwing out any read that contained adapters or uncalled bases, had a mean Phred below 15, or lacked an exact constant-primer or identifier match. COPE v1.2.5 was used to merge the high-quality paired reads, and each unique nucleotide sequence was defined as a clonotype. Clonotypes were aligned to IMGT TRBV, TRBD and TRBJ reference segments using MiTCR v1.1. Analysis was restricted to V-J combinations with a frequency above 0.0001, which covered about 99% of repertoires. The TCS score was defined as the ratio of F50 (clonal expansion) to E x V (chaos), calculated using BLOSUM62-based TCRdist between CDR3 peptides within each V-J. Welch's t-statistics and random forest reduced roughly 530 V-J features to 10 to 15, which were used in a naive Bayes classifier (R e1071). No statistical method was used to fix the sample size in advance, and group allocation was not hidden from the investigators. The paper reports TCR Vbeta CDR3 sequencing of over 130 peripheral blood samples: under 45 ophthalmopathy, fewer than 80 hyperthyroidism and approximately 17 progressor patients.

Here the sequenced sample was peripheral blood mononuclear cells (PBMCs), taken at new diagnosis, from a patient treated with antithyroid drugs. The chain is assembled from TRBV7-8 and TRBJ2-7, with 12 bases matching TRBD2. This TCR was sampled from a woman aged 25 to 39 with Graves disease. Donor details come from another sample of the same person, matched by shared clones. The CDR3 is CASSLGTSGTLLEQYF. Here is the DNA: TGTGCCAGCAGCTTAGGGACTAGCGGGACCCTACTCGAGCAGTACTTC.